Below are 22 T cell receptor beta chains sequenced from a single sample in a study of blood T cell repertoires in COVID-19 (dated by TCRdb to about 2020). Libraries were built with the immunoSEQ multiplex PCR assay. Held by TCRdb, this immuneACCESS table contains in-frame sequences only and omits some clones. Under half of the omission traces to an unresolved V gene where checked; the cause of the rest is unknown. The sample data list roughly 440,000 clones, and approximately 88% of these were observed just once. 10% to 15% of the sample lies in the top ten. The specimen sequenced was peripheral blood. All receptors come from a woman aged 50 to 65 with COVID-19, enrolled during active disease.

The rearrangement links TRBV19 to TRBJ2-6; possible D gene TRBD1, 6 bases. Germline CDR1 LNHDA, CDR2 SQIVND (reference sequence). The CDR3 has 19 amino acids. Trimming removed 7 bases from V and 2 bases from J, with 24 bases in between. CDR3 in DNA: TGTGCCAGTACCCTATCCGAACAGGGAAGAAGACCTGGGGCCAACGTCCTGACTTTC. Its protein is CASTLSEQGRRPGANVLTF.

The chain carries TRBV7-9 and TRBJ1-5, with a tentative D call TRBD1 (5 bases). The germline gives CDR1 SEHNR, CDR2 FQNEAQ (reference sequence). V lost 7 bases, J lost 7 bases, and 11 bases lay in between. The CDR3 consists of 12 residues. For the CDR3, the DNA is TGTGCCAGCACCCCGGGGGACCAGCCCCAGCATTTT. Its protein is CASTPGDQPQHF.

CDR3 bases: TGCGCCAGCGCCGGGGGGCAGGGTGATGAAAAACTGTTTTTT. It encodes CASAGGQGDEKLFF. V and J are TRBV5-1 and TRBJ1-4; possibly TRBD1 for D (6 bases). Germline V gives CDR1 SGHRS, CDR2 YFSETQ. CDR3 length: 14 amino acids. V lost 7 bases and J lost 6, with 16 bases in between.

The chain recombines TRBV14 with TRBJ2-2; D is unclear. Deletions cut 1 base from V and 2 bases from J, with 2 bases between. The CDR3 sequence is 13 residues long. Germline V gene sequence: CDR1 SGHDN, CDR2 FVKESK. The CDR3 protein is CASSQVNTGELFF. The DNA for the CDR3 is TGTGCCAGCAGCCAAGTAAACACCGGGGAGCTGTTTTTT.

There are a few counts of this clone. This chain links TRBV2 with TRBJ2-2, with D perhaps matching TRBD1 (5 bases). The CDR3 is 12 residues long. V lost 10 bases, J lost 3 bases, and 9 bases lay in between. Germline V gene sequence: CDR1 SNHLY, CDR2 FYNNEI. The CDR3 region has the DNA TGTGCCACCAAACAGGACACCGGGGAGCTGTTTTTT. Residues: CATKQDTGELFF.

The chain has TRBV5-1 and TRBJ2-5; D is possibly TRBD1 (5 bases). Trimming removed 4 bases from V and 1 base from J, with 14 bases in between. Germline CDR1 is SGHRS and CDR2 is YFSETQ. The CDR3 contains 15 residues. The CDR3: CASSPLGAVQETQYF. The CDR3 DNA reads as TGCGCCAGCAGCCCCCTTGGGGCGGTCCAAGAGACCCAGTACTTC.

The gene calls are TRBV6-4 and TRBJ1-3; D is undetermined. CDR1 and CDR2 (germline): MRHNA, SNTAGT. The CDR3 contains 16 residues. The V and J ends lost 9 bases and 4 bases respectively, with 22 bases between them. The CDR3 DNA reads TGTGCCAGAGCCCCTTTGAGAGTGGGCAGGGGAAACACCATATATTTT. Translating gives CARAPLRVGRGNTIYF.

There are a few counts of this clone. The CDR3 DNA is TGTGCCAGCAGTCGACAGACAACAGATACGCAGTATTTT. It codes for CASSRQTTDTQYF. V usage is TRBV2 and J usage is TRBJ2-3, with a weak D call TRBD1 (5 bases). This CDR3 spans 13 amino acids. Germline V CDR1 and CDR2: SNHLY, FYNNEI. Trimming removed 5 bases at V and 3 bases at J, with 9 bases between.

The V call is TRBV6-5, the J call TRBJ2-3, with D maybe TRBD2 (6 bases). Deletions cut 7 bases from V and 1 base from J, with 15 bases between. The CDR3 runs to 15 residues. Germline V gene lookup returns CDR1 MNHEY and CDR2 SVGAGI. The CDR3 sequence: CASIPGVGGTDTQYF. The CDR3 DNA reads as TGTGCCAGCATCCCGGGGGTAGGGGGCACAGATACGCAGTATTTT.

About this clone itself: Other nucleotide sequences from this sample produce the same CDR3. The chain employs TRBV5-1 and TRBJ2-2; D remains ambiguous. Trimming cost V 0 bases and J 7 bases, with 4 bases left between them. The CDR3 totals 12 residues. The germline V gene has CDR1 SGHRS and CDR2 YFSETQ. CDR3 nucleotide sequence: TGCGCCAGCAGCTTGGCAGGCGGGGAGCTGTTTTTT. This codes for CASSLAGGELFF.

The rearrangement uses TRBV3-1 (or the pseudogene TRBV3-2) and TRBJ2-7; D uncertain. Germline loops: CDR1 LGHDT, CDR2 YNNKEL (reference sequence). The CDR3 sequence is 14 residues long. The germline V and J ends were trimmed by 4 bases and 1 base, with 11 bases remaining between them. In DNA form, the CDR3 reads TGTGCCAGCAGCCCGGCAGGCCCATCCTACGAGCAGTACTTC. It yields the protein CASSPAGPSYEQYF.

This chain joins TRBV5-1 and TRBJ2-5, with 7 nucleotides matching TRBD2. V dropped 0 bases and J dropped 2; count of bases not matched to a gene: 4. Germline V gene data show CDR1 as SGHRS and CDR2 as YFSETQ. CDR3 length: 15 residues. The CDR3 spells CASSLGISGQETQYF. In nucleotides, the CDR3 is TGCGCCAGCAGCTTGGGGATTAGCGGGCAAGAGACCCAGTACTTC.

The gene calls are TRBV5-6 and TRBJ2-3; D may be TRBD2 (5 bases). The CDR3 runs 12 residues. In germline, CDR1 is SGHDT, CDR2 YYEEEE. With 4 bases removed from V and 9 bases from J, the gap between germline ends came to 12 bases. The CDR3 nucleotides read TGTGCCAGCAGCGGGCCTAGCTCGACGCAGTATTTT. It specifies CASSGPSSTQYF. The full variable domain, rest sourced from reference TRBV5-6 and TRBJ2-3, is DAGVTQSPTHLIKTRGQQVTLRCSPKSGHDTVSWYQQALGQGPQFIFQYYEEEERQRGNFPDRFSGHQFPNYSSELNVNALLLGDSALYLCASSGPSSTQYFGPGTRLTVL.

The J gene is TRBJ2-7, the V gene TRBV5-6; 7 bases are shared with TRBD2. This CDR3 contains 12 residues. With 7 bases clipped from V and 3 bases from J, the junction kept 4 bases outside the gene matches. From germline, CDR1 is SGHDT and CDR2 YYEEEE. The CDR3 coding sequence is TGTGCCAGCGGGCTAGCGGACTACGAGCAGTACTTC. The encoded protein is CASGLADYEQYF.

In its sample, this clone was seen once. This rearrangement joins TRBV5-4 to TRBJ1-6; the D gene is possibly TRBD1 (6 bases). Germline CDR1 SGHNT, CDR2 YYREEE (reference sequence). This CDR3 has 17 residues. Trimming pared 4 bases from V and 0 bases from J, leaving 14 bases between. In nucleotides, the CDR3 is TGTGCCAGCAGCCCCCGGGGGGGCGACTCCTATAATTCACCCCTCCACTTT. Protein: CASSPRGGDSYNSPLHF.

CDR3 sequence (DNA): TGTGCCAGCTCACCAGAGGGAACTGGAAACACCATATATTTT. It translates to CASSPEGTGNTIYF. The rearrangement uses TRBV18 and TRBJ1-3; D remains unclear. In germline, CDR1 is KGHSH, CDR2 LQKENI. This CDR3 is built from 14 residues. The germline V and J ends were trimmed by 2 bases and 2 bases, with 7 bases remaining between them.

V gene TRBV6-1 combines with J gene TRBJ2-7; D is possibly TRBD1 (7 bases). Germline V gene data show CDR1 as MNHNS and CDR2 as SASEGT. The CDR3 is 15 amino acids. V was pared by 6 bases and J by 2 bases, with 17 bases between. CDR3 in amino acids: CASRLGGQGAYEQYF. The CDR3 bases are TGTGCCAGCAGGCTCGGGGGCCAGGGGGCCTACGAGCAGTACTTC.

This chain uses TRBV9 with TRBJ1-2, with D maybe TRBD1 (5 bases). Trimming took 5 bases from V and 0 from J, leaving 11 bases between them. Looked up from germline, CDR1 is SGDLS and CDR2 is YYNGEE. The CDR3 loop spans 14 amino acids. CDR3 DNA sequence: TGTGCCAGCAGTCTGACAGTAACTAACTATGGCTACACCTTC. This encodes CASSLTVTNYGYTF.

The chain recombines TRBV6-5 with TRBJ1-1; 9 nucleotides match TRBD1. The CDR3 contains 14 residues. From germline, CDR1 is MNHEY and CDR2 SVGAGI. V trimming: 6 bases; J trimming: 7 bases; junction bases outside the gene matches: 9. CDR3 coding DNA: TGTGCCAGCAGACCCGGGACAGGGAATCTTGAAGCTTTCTTT. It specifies CASRPGTGNLEAFF.

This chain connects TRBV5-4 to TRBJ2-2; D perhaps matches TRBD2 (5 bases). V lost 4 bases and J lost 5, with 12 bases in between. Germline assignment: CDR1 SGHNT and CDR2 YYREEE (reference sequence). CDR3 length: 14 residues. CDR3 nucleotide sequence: TGTGCCAGCAGCCCGGAGGTCGGGACCGGGGAGCTGTTTTTT. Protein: CASSPEVGTGELFF.

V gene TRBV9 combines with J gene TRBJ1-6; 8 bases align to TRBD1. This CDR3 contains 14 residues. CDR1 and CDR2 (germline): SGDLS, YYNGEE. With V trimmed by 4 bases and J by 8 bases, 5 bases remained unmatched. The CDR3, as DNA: TGTGCCAGCAGCCTACAGGGGGTTGATTCACCCCTCCACTTT. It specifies CASSLQGVDSPLHF.

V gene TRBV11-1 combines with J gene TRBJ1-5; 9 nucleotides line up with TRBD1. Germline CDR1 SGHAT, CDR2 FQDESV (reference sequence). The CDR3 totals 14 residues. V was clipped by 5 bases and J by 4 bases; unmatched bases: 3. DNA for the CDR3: TGTGCCAGCAGCCCCGGGACAGGGAATCAGCCCCAGCATTTT. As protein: CASSPGTGNQPQHF.